Presented here are 10 T cell receptor beta chains from one specimen sequenced in a study of blood T cell repertoires in COVID-19. Here immunoSEQ multiplex PCR was the method, and the copy in TCRdb shows in-frame clones only, minus some. The sample consists of about 420,000 clones, 70% to 90% of them appearing once. Sequencing was done on a sample of peripheral blood. The receptors here all came from a man in his late teens or twenties with COVID-19, enrolled during active disease.

As DNA, the CDR3 is TGTGCCAGCAGGCAGTCAGGGGGAGCTGGAAACACCATATATTTT. Protein product: CASRQSGGAGNTIYF. The V and J genes are TRBV6-1 and TRBJ1-3; the match to TRBD1 covers 7 bases. Per germline, CDR1 MNHNS and CDR2 SASEGT. The CDR3 has 15 amino acids. Trimming at V came to 6 bases and at J to 2 bases, leaving 7 bases not matched to a gene.

The chain employs TRBV2 and TRBJ2-2; tentatively, D is TRBD1 (5 bases). V lost 3 bases to trimming and J lost 3 bases, with 14 bases between them. The CDR3 totals 16 residues. Germline V gene lookup returns CDR1 SNHLY and CDR2 FYNNEI. The CDR3 sequence: CASSDSWQGYTGELFF. The CDR3, as DNA: TGTGCCAGCAGTGACTCCTGGCAGGGTTACACCGGGGAGCTGTTTTTT.

The chain carries TRBV5-4 and TRBJ2-3; 9 positions agree with TRBD2. CDR3 length: 15 amino acids. Germline assignment: CDR1 SGHNT and CDR2 YYREEE (reference sequence). The J segment lost 1 base and the V segment lost 2 bases, leaving 2 bases of the junction unmatched. CDR3 sequence: CASSFAGGGTDTQYF. The DNA for the CDR3 is TGTGCCAGCAGCTTTGCGGGAGGGGGCACAGATACGCAGTATTTT.

The rearrangement links TRBV11-2 to TRBJ1-2, with a possible D match to TRBD1 (5 bases). Trimming cost V 6 bases and J 0 bases, with 14 bases left between them. CDR1 SGHAT and CDR2 FQNNGV come from the germline V gene. The CDR3 covers 15 residues. CDR3 DNA: TGTGCCAGCAGTCGCGTCGGGGGGACTAACTATGGCTACACCTTC. Protein sequence: CASSRVGGTNYGYTF.

V gene TRBV13 combines with J gene TRBJ2-7; 9 bases are shared with TRBD2. CDR1 is PRHDT, CDR2 FYEKMQ, per germline (reference sequence). The CDR3 sequence is 14 residues long. After removal of 5 bases from V and 4 bases from J, the junction contained 6 bases not matched to a gene. The CDR3: CASSHSGRGYEQYF. CDR3 bases: TGTGCCAGCAGCCATAGCGGGAGAGGGTACGAGCAGTACTTC.

The V call is TRBV3-1 (or the pseudogene TRBV3-2), the J call TRBJ2-1; D gene uncertain. Trimming pared 4 bases from V and 4 bases from J, leaving 8 bases between. The CDR3 sequence is 13 residues long. Germline lookup yields CDR1 LGHDT and CDR2 YNNKEL (reference sequence). The CDR3 spells CASSPRHYNEQFF. DNA for the CDR3: TGTGCCAGCAGCCCCAGACATTACAATGAGCAGTTCTTC.

V usage is TRBV7-9 and J usage is TRBJ2-4, with D tentatively TRBD1 (5 bases). The V end lost 5 bases, the J end lost 4 bases, and 9 bases lay between the germline ends. The length of the CDR3 is 13 residues. Looked up from germline, CDR1 is SEHNR and CDR2 is FQNEAQ (reference sequence). The CDR3 loop is CASSRTQKNIQYF. DNA for the CDR3: TGTGCCAGCAGCCGGACACAGAAAAACATTCAGTACTTC.

V and J are TRBV27 and TRBJ1-1; 9 bases match TRBD1. With 5 bases clipped from V and 3 bases from J, the junction kept 7 bases outside the gene matches. Germline CDR1 and CDR2: MNHEY and SMNVEV (reference sequence). The CDR3 totals 15 residues. The DNA for the CDR3 is TGTGCCAGCAGTAACCGGGACAGGGATTACACTGAAGCTTTCTTT. It codes for CASSNRDRDYTEAFF.

This clone was detected only once. The rearrangement joins TRBV6-1 to TRBJ2-5; 10 nucleotides match TRBD1. The CDR3 is made up of 16 amino acids. Germline lookup yields CDR1 MNHNS and CDR2 SASEGT. J gave up 5 bases and V 3 bases, and 9 bases lay outside the gene matches. The DNA for the CDR3 is TGTGCCAGCAGTGATGCCCCCTGGACAGGGGGTGAGACCCAGTACTTC. Encoded protein: CASSDAPWTGGETQYF.

The V call is TRBV2, the J call TRBJ2-3, with D uncertain. The CDR3 has 12 amino acids. V shed 4 bases and J shed 3 bases, with 5 bases lying between them. Germline lookup yields CDR1 SNHLY and CDR2 FYNNEI. The CDR3: CASSVQTDTQYF. CDR3 nucleotides: TGTGCCAGCAGTGTGCAGACAGATACGCAGTATTTT.